The text below deals with one T cell receptor (beta chain). V lost 7 bases, J lost 0 bases, and 9 bases lay in between. The CDR3 consists of 13 residues. In the original analysis: Nucleated cell counts were estimated from reference gene primer amplification. The repertoire was sequenced with immunoSEQ multiplex PCR; TCRdb's copy has only in-frame clones and lacks some. The DNA gave D and trimming, while V, J and clone size come from that table. This table holds fewer than 350,000 clones, roughly 80% found once. This entry is derived from a study of blood T cell repertoires in COVID-19. Study overall: Samples came from the United States, Italy and Spain, spanning acute and convalescent COVID-19. PBMCs, B-cell-depleted T cells, or T cells were the source of the cDNA or gDNA that made up the material.

This receptor was obtained from a woman in her fifties or sixties with active or convalescent COVID-19. V usage is TRBV12-3 or TRBV12-4 and J usage is TRBJ1-1; TRBD1 might be the D (6 bases). The sample consisted of peripheral blood. The DNA of the CDR3 is TGTGCCAGCATTGGACAGATGAACACTGAAGCTTTCTTT. Protein: CASIGQMNTEAFF.